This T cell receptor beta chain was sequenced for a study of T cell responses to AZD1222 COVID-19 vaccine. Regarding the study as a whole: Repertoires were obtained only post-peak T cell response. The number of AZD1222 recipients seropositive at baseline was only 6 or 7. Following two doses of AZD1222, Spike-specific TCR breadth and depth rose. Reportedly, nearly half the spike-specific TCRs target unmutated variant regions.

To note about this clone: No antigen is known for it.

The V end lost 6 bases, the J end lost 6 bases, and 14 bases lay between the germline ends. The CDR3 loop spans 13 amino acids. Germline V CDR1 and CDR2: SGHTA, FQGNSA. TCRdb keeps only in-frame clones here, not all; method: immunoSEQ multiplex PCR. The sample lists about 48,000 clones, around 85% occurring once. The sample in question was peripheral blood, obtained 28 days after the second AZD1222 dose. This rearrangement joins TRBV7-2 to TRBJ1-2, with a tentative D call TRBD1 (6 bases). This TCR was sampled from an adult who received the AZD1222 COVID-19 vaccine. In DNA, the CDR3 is TGTGCCAGCAGTCCCAACAGGGTCCATGGCTACACCTTC. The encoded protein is CASSPNRVHGYTF.